The 32 T cell receptor beta chains below come from one sample, sequenced in a study of blood T cell repertoires in COVID-19. The protocol was immunoSEQ multiplex PCR, while the TCRdb copy is restricted to in-frame clones and leaves out a portion. The repertoire holds a few hundred thousand clones, with approximately 90% as singletons. Source material: peripheral blood. The receptors derive from a woman between 45 and 60 years old with COVID-19, enrolled during active disease.

This chain links TRBV2 with TRBJ2-7; 10 bases match TRBD2. CDR3 length: 15 amino acids. Per germline, CDR1 SNHLY and CDR2 FYNNEI. The junction had 5 bases not matched to a gene; V was cut back by 5 bases and J by 1 base. The CDR3 is CASSPSLAGSYEQYF. The CDR3, as DNA: TGTGCCAGCAGTCCGTCACTAGCGGGGTCCTACGAGCAGTACTTC.

The V gene is TRBV24-1, the J gene TRBJ2-3; tentative D call: TRBD2 (5 bases). Germline CDR1 and CDR2: KGHDR and SFDVKD. The CDR3 spans 16 residues. Trimming pared 0 bases from V and 0 bases from J, leaving 9 bases between. CDR3 coding DNA: TGTGCCACCAGTGATTTGAGAGGGTCTAGCACAGATACGCAGTATTTT. It translates to CATSDLRGSSTDTQYF.

DNA of the CDR3: TGTGCCAGCAGCAAAATTTTCGGACAGGGTCGGAATGAAAAACTGTTTTTT. This codes for CASSKIFGQGRNEKLFF. The genes are TRBV7-9 and TRBJ1-4, with 8 nucleotides matching TRBD1. This CDR3 has 17 amino acids. The germline gives CDR1 SEHNR, CDR2 FQNEAQ (reference sequence). J lost 5 bases, V lost 5 bases, and 13 bases had no gene match. The full variable domain, completed using reference TRBV7-9 and TRBJ1-4, is DTGVSQNPRHKITKRGQNVTFRCDPISEHNRLYWYRQTLGQGPEFLTYFQNEAQLEKSRLLSDRFSAERPKGSFSTLEIQRTEQGDSAMYLCASSKIFGQGRNEKLFFGSGTQLSVL.

This sequence joins TRBV15 and TRBJ2-7, with D tentatively TRBD1 (6 bases). Germline-derived CDR1 and CDR2 are LNHNV and YYDKDF (reference sequence). V gave up 5 bases and J gave up 5 bases, with 10 bases separating them. The CDR3 is 12 amino acids. For the CDR3, the DNA is TGTGCCACCAGCTTTAACAGGGACGAGCAGTACTTC. Translating it yields CATSFNRDEQYF.

This sequence joins TRBV3-1 (or the pseudogene TRBV3-2) and TRBJ2-1; possibly TRBD2 for D (6 bases). V lost 0 bases and J 7 bases, leaving 13 bases between the germline ends. CDR3 length: 15 residues. Looked up from germline, CDR1 is LGHDT and CDR2 is YNNKEL (reference sequence). CDR3 loop: CASSQDAIAGNEQFF. The CDR3, as DNA: TGTGCCAGCAGCCAAGACGCGATTGCGGGGAATGAGCAGTTCTTC.

The V call is TRBV5-6, the J call TRBJ2-1; 12 nucleotides align to TRBD2. The CDR3 spans 15 residues. CDR1 is SGHDT, CDR2 YYEEEE, per germline. J lost 9 bases, V lost 4 bases, and 8 bases had no gene match. This CDR3 reads CASSPLAGGPSEQFF. The CDR3 bases are TGTGCCAGCAGCCCGCTAGCGGGGGGGCCTAGTGAGCAGTTCTTC.

The J gene is TRBJ2-3, the V gene TRBV10-1; 9 nucleotides align to TRBD2. CDR3 length: 14 amino acids. The trim removed 2 bases at V and 4 bases at J, leaving 1 base unmatched. The germline CDR1 and CDR2 sequences are WNHNN and SYGVQD (reference sequence). The CDR3 DNA follows: TGCGCCAGCAGTGAGGCGGGGGGGCCAGATACGCAGTATTTT. Translation: CASSEAGGPDTQYF.

V is TRBV11-3 and J is TRBJ2-7; D is perhaps TRBD1 (6 bases). Germline V CDR1 and CDR2: SGHNT, YENEEA. CDR3 length equals 12 residues. The V gene lost 2 bases and the J gene lost 13 bases, with 15 bases spanning the gap. For the CDR3, the DNA is TGTGCCAGCAGCTTATTTGGTGGACAGTCTTACTTC. Protein product: CASSLFGGQSYF. Complete variable domain (other parts from reference TRBV11-3 and TRBJ2-7): EAGVVQSPRYKIIEKKQPVAFWCNPISGHNTLYWYLQNLGQGPELLIRYENEEAVDDSQLPKDRFSAERLKGVDSTLKIQPAELGDSAVYLCASSLFGGQSYFGPGTRLTVT.

V usage is TRBV15 and J usage is TRBJ1-4; the D gene is possibly TRBD1 (5 bases). Per the germline V gene, CDR1 is LNHNV and CDR2 is YYDKDF (reference sequence). The CDR3 sequence is 16 residues long. Trimming took 0 bases from V and 8 from J, leaving 16 bases between them. The CDR3 loop is CATSRDSVPGKEKLFF. In DNA, the CDR3 is TGTGCCACCAGCAGAGACAGTGTACCAGGGAAGGAAAAACTGTTTTTT.

The V call is TRBV9, the J call TRBJ2-7; 8 nucleotides match TRBD2. The V and J ends lost 2 bases and 5 bases, in that order; junction bases with no gene match: 3. Germline CDR1 and CDR2: SGDLS and YYNGEE. CDR3 length equals 13 residues. CDR3 nucleotide sequence: TGTGCCAGCAGCGTCAGCGGGGGTAACGAGCAGTACTTC. Protein sequence: CASSVSGGNEQYF.

This clone was detected a few times. The V gene is TRBV28, the J gene TRBJ1-1, with TRBD1 as a possible D gene (5 bases). CDR3 size: 14 residues. CDR1 is MDHEN and CDR2 is SYDVKM in the germline V gene. The V end was cut by 6 bases, the J end by 8 bases, with 19 bases between. The CDR3 is CASRGSGIGWEAFF. The CDR3 coding sequence is TGTGCCAGCAGAGGTTCAGGGATCGGGTGGGAAGCTTTCTTT. The full variable domain, rest sourced from reference TRBV28 and TRBJ1-1, is DVKVTQSSRYLVKRTGEKVFLECVQDMDHENMFWYRQDPGLGLRLIYFSYDVKMKEKGDIPEGYSVSREKKERFSLILESASTNQTSMYLCASRGSGIGWEAFFGQGTRLTVV.

The chain links TRBV6-6 to TRBJ1-2, with 8 positions matching TRBD1. This CDR3 region has 16 residues. The germline gives CDR1 MNHNY, CDR2 SVGAGI (reference sequence). V shed 0 bases, J shed 2 bases, and the junction held 5 bases outside the gene matches. The CDR3: CASSYSTQGGNYGYTF. In DNA form, the CDR3 reads TGTGCCAGCAGTTACTCCACACAGGGGGGGAACTATGGCTACACCTTC.

The CDR3 DNA follows: TGTGCCAGCAGTTCCGACCTCCCCCCGGGCTATGGCTACACCTTC. Protein sequence: CASSSDLPPGYGYTF. The chain combines TRBV2 with TRBJ1-2, with unresolved D. The CDR3 consists of 15 residues. V lost 5 bases, J lost 4 bases, and 17 bases lay in between. The V gene's germline CDR1 is SNHLY and CDR2 FYNNEI.

V usage is TRBV29-1 and J usage is TRBJ2-3; no definite D call. Germline V CDR1 and CDR2: SQVTM, ANQGSEA. The length of the CDR3 is 13 residues. V was clipped by 0 bases and J by 1 base, with 5 bases between them. In nucleotides, the CDR3 is TGCAGCGTTGAAGATCCTCGCACAGATACGCAGTATTTT. Its translation: CSVEDPRTDTQYF.

The CDR3 DNA is TGTGCCAGCAGCCCCGGGACAGGGGGCAGTTACGAGCAGTACTTC. Its protein product is CASSPGTGGSYEQYF. This chain connects TRBV9 to TRBJ2-7, with 12 bases identical to TRBD1. The CDR3 is 15 residues long. The V gene's germline CDR1 is SGDLS and CDR2 YYNGEE. V shed 4 bases, J shed 4 bases, and the junction held 6 bases outside the gene matches.

This chain connects TRBV2 to TRBJ1-5; maybe TRBD1 (5 bases). V gave up 6 bases and J gave up 6 bases, with 12 bases separating them. The V gene's germline CDR1 is SNHLY and CDR2 FYNNEI. The CDR3 length is 13 residues. DNA of the CDR3: TGTGCCAGCAGGGGGCAGCAGGTTCAGCCCCAGCATTTT. It translates to CASRGQQVQPQHF. The full variable domain, rest sourced from reference TRBV2 and TRBJ1-5, is EPEVTQTPSHQVTQMGQEVILRCVPISNHLYFYWYRQILGQKVEFLVSFYNNEISEKSEIFDDQFSVERPDGSNFTLKIRSTKLEDSAMYFCASRGQQVQPQHFGDGTRLSIL.

J is TRBJ2-5 and V is TRBV7-9; no clear D gene. Germline CDR1 is SEHNR and CDR2 is FQNEAQ (reference sequence). The V and J ends lost 2 bases and 4 bases respectively, with 14 bases between them. The CDR3 sequence is 15 residues long. DNA of the CDR3: TGTGCCAGCAGCTTAACCAGATTGATGGTAGAGACCCAGTACTTC. Residues: CASSLTRLMVETQYF.

V is TRBV19 and J is TRBJ1-1; TRBD1 agrees at 9 bases. Germline CDR1 LNHDA, CDR2 SQIVND (reference sequence). This CDR3 spans 16 amino acids. V lost 10 bases to trimming and J lost 3 bases; unmatched junction nucleotides: 15. Written as DNA, the CDR3 is TGTGCCAATAGCCCCGGGACAGGGAGGGCGGACACTGAAGCTTTCTTT. Its protein product is CANSPGTGRADTEAFF.

This chain connects TRBV19 to TRBJ1-1; D possibly corresponds to TRBD1 (6 bases). The CDR3 consists of 16 residues. Germline-derived CDR1 and CDR2 are LNHDA and SQIVND (reference sequence). With 4 bases removed from V and 4 bases from J, the gap between germline ends came to 19 bases. The CDR3 bases are TGTGCCAGTAGTAGACAGGTCCCCCCGGGGGGCACTGAAGCTTTCTTT. This encodes CASSRQVPPGGTEAFF.

The genes are TRBV10-3 and TRBJ2-4, with D possibly TRBD1 on 6 matching bases. The CDR3 has 14 amino acids. V lost 6 bases, J lost 0 bases, and 9 bases lay in between. Germline V CDR1 and CDR2: ENHRY, SYGVKD. The CDR3 DNA follows: TGTGCCATCAGGGACAGTCTAGCCAAAAACATTCAGTACTTC. Translation: CAIRDSLAKNIQYF.

This chain uses TRBV30 with TRBJ1-1; 8 positions match TRBD1. CDR1 and CDR2 from the germline V gene are GTSNPN and SVGIG (reference sequence). This CDR3 has 13 residues. V was pared by 6 bases and J by 3 bases, with 6 bases of the junction left unmatched. CDR3 coding DNA: TGTGCCTGTGACAGGGGAGGGTACACTGAAGCTTTCTTT. It yields the protein CACDRGGYTEAFF.

The rearrangement joins TRBV6-2 or TRBV6-3 to TRBJ2-3; TRBD1 agrees at 7 bases. CDR1 and CDR2 (germline): MNHEY, SVGEGT. The J segment lost 2 bases and the V segment lost 2 bases, leaving 10 bases of the junction unmatched. CDR3 length: 17 residues. The CDR3 sequence: CASSYRKGQIHTDTQYF. CDR3 coding DNA: TGTGCCAGCAGTTACCGAAAGGGACAGATACACACAGATACGCAGTATTTT.

J is TRBJ2-1 and V is TRBV7-9, with 9 bases lining up with TRBD2. Germline values: CDR1 SEHNR, CDR2 FQNEAQ (reference sequence). J gave up 11 bases and V 5 bases, and 13 bases lay outside the gene matches. This CDR3 is built from 15 residues. The CDR3 coding sequence is TGTGCCAGCAGCGCTACTAGCGGGTGGGGTTTGAAGCAGTTCTTC. Amino acids: CASSATSGWGLKQFF.

This chain joins TRBV12-5 and TRBJ2-7, with 8 bases fitting TRBD1. Germline CDR1 reads LGHNT; CDR2 reads FRNRAP. Trimming took 1 base from V and 0 from J; bases not matched to a gene: 5. CDR3 length: 16 amino acids. The CDR3 DNA sequence: TGTGCTAGTGGTTTGGCCCTACAGGGGGGCTCCTACGAGCAGTACTTC. Its protein product is CASGLALQGGSYEQYF.

This clone has a single count. This sequence joins TRBV2 and TRBJ1-5; D perhaps matches TRBD1 (6 bases). Looked up from germline, CDR1 is SNHLY and CDR2 is FYNNEI. Between the trimmed V and J ends, which lost 8 bases and 3 bases, there was a span of 14 bases. The CDR3 sequence is 14 residues long. Written as DNA, the CDR3 is TGTGCCAGCCAGACGGACAGCTTCAATCAGCCCCAGCATTTT. Translation: CASQTDSFNQPQHF.

The chain combines TRBV5-1 with TRBJ1-2; 7 bases line up with TRBD1. This CDR3 region has 15 residues. The ends lost 4 bases at V and 4 bases at J; junction bases unmatched: 10. Germline CDR1 is SGHRS and CDR2 is YFSETQ. The CDR3 reads CASSPWAGGSYGYTF. DNA of the CDR3: TGCGCCAGCAGCCCCTGGGCAGGGGGGAGCTATGGCTACACCTTC.

This clone was recorded once. The gene calls are TRBV5-4 and TRBJ2-3, with TRBD1 matching over 10 bases. This CDR3 is built from 16 residues. Trimming cost V 4 bases and J 2 bases; bases outside gene matches: 7. Germline lookup yields CDR1 SGHNT and CDR2 YYREEE (reference sequence). Here the CDR3 reads CASSLWTGGITDTQYF. In DNA, the CDR3 is TGTGCCAGCAGCCTCTGGACAGGGGGGATCACAGATACGCAGTATTTT.

This clone came up once. V gene TRBV30 combines with J gene TRBJ2-5, with 10 bases matching TRBD2. This CDR3 is built from 14 residues. Germline V CDR1 and CDR2: GTSNPN, SVGIG (reference sequence). V trimming: 2 bases; J trimming: 2 bases; junction bases outside the gene matches: 2. For the CDR3, the DNA is TGTGCCTGGAGTCTAGCGGGGGAGCAAGAGACCCAGTACTTC. Translation: CAWSLAGEQETQYF.

The chain joins TRBV5-1 to TRBJ1-1; a weak D match, TRBD1 (5 bases). The CDR3 loop spans 15 amino acids. With 5 bases removed from V and 4 bases from J, the gap between germline ends came to 18 bases. Per germline, CDR1 SGHRS and CDR2 YFSETQ. CDR3 bases: TGCGCCAGCAGTTTAGAACGTGGTGGGGCCACTGAAGCTTTCTTT. It encodes CASSLERGGATEAFF. The full variable domain, in which reference TRBV5-1 and TRBJ1-1 provide the parts outside the CDR3, is KAGVTQTPRYLIKTRGQQVTLSCSPISGHRSVSWYQQTPGQGLQFLFEYFSETQRNKGNFPGRFSGRQFSNSRSEMNVSTLELGDSALYLCASSLERGGATEAFFGQGTRLTVV.

The chain combines TRBV29-1 with TRBJ1-1; D is unresolved. Trimming shortened V by 6 bases and J by 1 base, and 9 bases separated the two germline ends. The germline gives CDR1 SQVTM, CDR2 ANQGSEA. This CDR3 spans 12 amino acids. The CDR3 nucleotides are TGCAGCGTCGGTCTGCCGAACACTGAAGCTTTCTTT. It codes for CSVGLPNTEAFF.

The rearrangement uses TRBV5-1 and TRBJ1-4; 7 bases map to TRBD1. The CDR3 contains 16 residues. The germline gives CDR1 SGHRS, CDR2 YFSETQ. After removal of 4 bases from V and 7 bases from J, the junction contained 13 bases not matched to a gene. The CDR3, as DNA: TGCGCCAGCAGCCCCGATCAGGGGGTAGGCATTGAAAAACTGTTTTTT. Amino acids: CASSPDQGVGIEKLFF.

V usage is TRBV2 and J usage is TRBJ1-5, with 12 bases lining up with TRBD1. The germline V gene encodes CDR1 SNHLY and CDR2 FYNNEI. J was trimmed by 6 bases and V by 8 bases; bases with no gene match: 8. The CDR3 contains 15 residues. CDR3: CASGGTGGRSQPQHF. Written as DNA, the CDR3 is TGTGCCAGCGGCGGGACAGGGGGCAGGAGTCAGCCCCAGCATTTT.